This record covers a single T cell receptor (delta chain). The data were obtained in a study of gamma-delta chains in newborns, infants, children. Study background: Innate gammadelta T cells reportedly expand polyclonally right after birth, driven by microbial exposure, per the title.

TCRdb re-analyzed the reads via CATT. The sample records approximately 11,000 delta-chain clones, 3% to 4% being singletons. Sequences were obtained from blood. The source is a child who was a newborn, infant or young child, either healthy, febrile or measles-vaccinated (not recorded which).

The CDR3 spells CALGEYGPTRWGIHPDKLIF. As DNA, the CDR3 is TGTGCTCTTGGGGAATATGGCCCCACAAGATGGGGGATCCACCCCGATAAACTCATCTTT. This chain links TRDV1 with TRDJ1, with TRDD3 identical over 8 bases. V shed 2 bases and J 3 bases; nucleotides not matched to a gene: 20. The germline gives CDR1 TSWWSYY, CDR2 QGS. The CDR3 extends over 20 amino acids.